This T cell receptor (beta chain) was retrieved from a study of T-cell reconstitution after alpha-beta-depleted transplantation in children (dated by TCRdb to 2016 to 2017). Turning to the overall study: Using TCR repertoire profiling, the study followed T-cell immune reconstitution in a quantitative way in children after TCRalphabeta/CD19-depleted allogeneic hematopoietic cell transplantation.

There are a few counts of this clonotype. No cognate antigen has been identified for it. The record has no base qualities; no much larger clone is one base away. To prepare the library, PCR was applied. Sequencing instrument: Illumina HiSeq 2500. TCR libraries were prepared with molecular barcoding, using unique molecular identifiers to normalize TCRbeta repertoire quantification. TCRdb ran its own pipeline on the public reads, namely fastp trimming at Q25 and MiXCR clone calling, and kept in-frame beta chains. Rows are combined by CDR3 protein, so each entry shows the most common genes and DNA. In all, the sample holds around 420,000 distinct CDR3 sequences, and around 15% of those were seen once. The ten largest clones represent roughly 27% of the sample. The paper's findings and limits, for the study overall: In some patients, the high TCRbeta diversity seen at day 60 was put down to recipient T cells and intrathymic progenitors that had survived conditioning. Over the following months the frequencies of hyperexpanded clones went down, and after one year T-cell counts and TCRbeta diversity were mostly credited to newly produced T cells. About two months after transplant, the apparently early recovery of alphabetaT-cell counts reportedly depended on just several hundred clones that had expanded rapidly and came from non-depleted graft cells.

Counted from cysteine to phenylalanine, this CDR3 has 15 amino acids. The CDR3 DNA has 45 bases and is translated from base 1. Via the germline V gene, CDR1 is SNHLY and CDR2 FYNNEI. V trim: 5 bases; J trim: 5 bases; unmatched bases: 7. What this sample's treatment or condition label stands for: allogeneic hematopoietic cell transplantation with graft depleted of TCRalphabeta T cells and CD19 B cells. The children who served as transplant recipients had been given grafts of TCRalphabeta/CD19-depleted allogeneic hematopoietic cells. This receptor chain uses TRBV2 and TRBJ1-5, and TRBD1 matches 9 of the central bases. Sequencing used PBMCs, mostly from graft donor cells, obtained 360 days after TCRalphabeta/CD19-depleted stem cell transplant. The source of this sequence is a boy younger than two who had a stem cell transplant for Wiskott-Aldrich syndrome, so the T cells may come from the graft donor. CDR3 protein: CASSLQGAGYQPQHF. The DNA reads as follows: TGTGCCAGCAGTTTACAGGGGGCTGGGTATCAGCCCCAGCATTTT.